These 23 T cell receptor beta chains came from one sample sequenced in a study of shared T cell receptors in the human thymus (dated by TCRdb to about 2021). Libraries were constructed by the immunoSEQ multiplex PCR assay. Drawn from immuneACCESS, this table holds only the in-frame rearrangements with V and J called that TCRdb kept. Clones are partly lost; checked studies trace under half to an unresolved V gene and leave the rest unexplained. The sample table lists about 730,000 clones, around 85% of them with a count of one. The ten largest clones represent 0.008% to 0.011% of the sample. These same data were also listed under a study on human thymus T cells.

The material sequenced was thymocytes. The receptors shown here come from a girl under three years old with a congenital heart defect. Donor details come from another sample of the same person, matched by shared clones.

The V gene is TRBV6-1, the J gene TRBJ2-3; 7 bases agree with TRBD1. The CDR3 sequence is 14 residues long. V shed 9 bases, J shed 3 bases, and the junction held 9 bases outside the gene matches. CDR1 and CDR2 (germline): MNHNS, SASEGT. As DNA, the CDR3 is TGTGCCAGTCTACCGGGACAGAAAACAGATACGCAGTATTTT. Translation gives CASLPGQKTDTQYF.

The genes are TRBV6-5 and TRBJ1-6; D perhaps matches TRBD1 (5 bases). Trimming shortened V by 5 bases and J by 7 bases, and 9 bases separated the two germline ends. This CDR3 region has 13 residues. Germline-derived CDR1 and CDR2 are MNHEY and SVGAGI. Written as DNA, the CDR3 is TGTGCCAGCAGTCAGGGTTTCAATTCACCCCTCCACTTT. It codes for CASSQGFNSPLHF.

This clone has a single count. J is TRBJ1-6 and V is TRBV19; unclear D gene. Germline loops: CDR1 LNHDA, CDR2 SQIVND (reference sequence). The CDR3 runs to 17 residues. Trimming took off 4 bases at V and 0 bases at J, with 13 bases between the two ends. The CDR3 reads CASSTSLASSYNSPLHF. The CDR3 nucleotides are TGTGCCAGTAGTACCTCGTTAGCCAGCTCCTATAATTCACCCCTCCACTTT.

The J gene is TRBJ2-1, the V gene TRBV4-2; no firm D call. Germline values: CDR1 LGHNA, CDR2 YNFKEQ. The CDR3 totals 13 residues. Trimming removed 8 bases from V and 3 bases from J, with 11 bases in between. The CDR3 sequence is CASAVKVYNEQFF. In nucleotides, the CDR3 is TGTGCCAGCGCGGTGAAGGTCTACAATGAGCAGTTCTTC.

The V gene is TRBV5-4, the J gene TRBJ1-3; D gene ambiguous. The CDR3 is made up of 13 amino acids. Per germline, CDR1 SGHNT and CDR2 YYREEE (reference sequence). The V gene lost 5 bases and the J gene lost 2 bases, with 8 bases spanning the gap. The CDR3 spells CASSWRPGNTIYF. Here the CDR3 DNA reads TGTGCCAGCAGTTGGAGGCCTGGAAACACCATATATTTT.

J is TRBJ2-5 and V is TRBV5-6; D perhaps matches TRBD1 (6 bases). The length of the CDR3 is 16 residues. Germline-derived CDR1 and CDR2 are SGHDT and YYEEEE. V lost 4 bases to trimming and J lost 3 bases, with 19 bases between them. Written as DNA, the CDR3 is TGTGCCAGCAGCCCCCAGACAGGCTCAGGGAAAGAGACCCAGTACTTC. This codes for CASSPQTGSGKETQYF.

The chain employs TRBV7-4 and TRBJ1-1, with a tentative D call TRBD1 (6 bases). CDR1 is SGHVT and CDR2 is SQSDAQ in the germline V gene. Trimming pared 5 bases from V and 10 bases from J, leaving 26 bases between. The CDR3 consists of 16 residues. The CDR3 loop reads CASSPSPDSQPFGAFF. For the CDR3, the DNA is TGTGCCAGCAGCCCCTCGCCGGACAGCCAACCCTTTGGAGCTTTCTTT.

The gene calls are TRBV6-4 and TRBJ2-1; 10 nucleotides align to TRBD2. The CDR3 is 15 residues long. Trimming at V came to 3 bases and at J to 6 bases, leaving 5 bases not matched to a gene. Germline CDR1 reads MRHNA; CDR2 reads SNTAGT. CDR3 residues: CASSETSGALNEQFF. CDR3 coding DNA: TGTGCCAGCAGTGAAACTAGCGGGGCCCTCAATGAGCAGTTCTTC.

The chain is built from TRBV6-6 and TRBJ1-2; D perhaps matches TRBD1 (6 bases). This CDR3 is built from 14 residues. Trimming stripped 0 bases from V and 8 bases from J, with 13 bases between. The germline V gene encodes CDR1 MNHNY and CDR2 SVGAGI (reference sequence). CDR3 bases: TGTGCCAGCAGTTACTCGGTAACAGGGAGCGGCTACACCTTC. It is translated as CASSYSVTGSGYTF.

The CDR3 region is CASSLDAEGQPSHGDQPQHF. The CDR3 DNA is TGTGCCAGCAGCTTGGACGCCGAGGGACAGCCGTCCCATGGAGATCAGCCCCAGCATTTT. The chain employs TRBV28 and TRBJ1-5, with TRBD1 identical over 7 bases. The germline V gene has CDR1 MDHEN and CDR2 SYDVKM. This CDR3 is 20 amino acids long. V lost 6 bases, J lost 5 bases, and 25 bases stayed unmatched.

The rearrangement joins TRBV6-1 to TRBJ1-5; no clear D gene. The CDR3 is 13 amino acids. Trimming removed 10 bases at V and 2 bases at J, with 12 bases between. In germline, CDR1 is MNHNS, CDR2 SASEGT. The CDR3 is CATLLFGNQPQHF. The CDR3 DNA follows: TGTGCCACTTTACTTTTCGGCAATCAGCCCCAGCATTTT.

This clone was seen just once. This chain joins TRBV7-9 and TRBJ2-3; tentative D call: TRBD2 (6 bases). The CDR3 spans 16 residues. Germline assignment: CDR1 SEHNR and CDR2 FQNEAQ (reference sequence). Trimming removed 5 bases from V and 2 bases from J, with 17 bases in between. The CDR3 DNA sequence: TGTGCCAGCAGCCCAGGACTATGGCGGATCACAGATACGCAGTATTTT. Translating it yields CASSPGLWRITDTQYF.

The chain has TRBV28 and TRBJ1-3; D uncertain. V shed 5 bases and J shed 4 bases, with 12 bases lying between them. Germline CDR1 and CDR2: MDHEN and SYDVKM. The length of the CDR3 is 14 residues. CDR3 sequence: CASSHTLGGNTIYF. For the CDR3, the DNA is TGTGCCAGCAGTCACACACTCGGGGGAAACACCATATATTTT.

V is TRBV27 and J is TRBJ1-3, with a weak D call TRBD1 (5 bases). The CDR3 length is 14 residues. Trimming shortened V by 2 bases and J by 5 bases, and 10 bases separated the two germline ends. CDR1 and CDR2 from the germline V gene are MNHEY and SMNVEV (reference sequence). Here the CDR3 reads CASSLTGNRNTIYF. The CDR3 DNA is TGTGCCAGCAGTTTAACAGGAAACCGAAACACCATATATTTT.

The CDR3 sequence is CASSDRGRGARDTQYF. In DNA, the CDR3 is TGTGCCAGCAGTGATAGAGGGCGGGGAGCGAGGGATACGCAGTATTTT. The chain joins TRBV25-1 to TRBJ2-3; D perhaps matches TRBD2 (6 bases). This CDR3 comprises 16 residues. CDR1 and CDR2 from the germline V gene are MGHDK and SYGVNS. Trimming removed 3 bases from V and 6 bases from J, with 19 bases in between.

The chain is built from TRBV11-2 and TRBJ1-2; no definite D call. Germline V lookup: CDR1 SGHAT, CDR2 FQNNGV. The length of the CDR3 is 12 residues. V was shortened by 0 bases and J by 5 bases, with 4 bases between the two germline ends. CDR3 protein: CASSLDGYGYTF. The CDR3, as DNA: TGTGCCAGCAGCTTAGACGGGTATGGCTACACCTTC.

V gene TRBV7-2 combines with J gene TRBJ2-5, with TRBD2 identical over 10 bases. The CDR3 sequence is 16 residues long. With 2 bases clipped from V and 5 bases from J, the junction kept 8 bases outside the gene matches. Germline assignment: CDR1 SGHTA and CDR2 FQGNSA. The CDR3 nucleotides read TGTGCCAGCAGCTTACTCCAGCGGGGGGGTCCTGAGACCCAGTACTTC. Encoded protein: CASSLLQRGGPETQYF.

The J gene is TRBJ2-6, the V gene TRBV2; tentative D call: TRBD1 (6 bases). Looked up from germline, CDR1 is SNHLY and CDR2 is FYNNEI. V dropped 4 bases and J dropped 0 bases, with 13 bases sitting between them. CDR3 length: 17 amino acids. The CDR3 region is CASSGNRVRSGANVLTF. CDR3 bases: TGTGCCAGCAGTGGTAACAGGGTGCGCTCTGGGGCCAACGTCCTGACTTTC. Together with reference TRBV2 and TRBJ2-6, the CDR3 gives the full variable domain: EPEVTQTPSHQVTQMGQEVILRCVPISNHLYFYWYRQILGQKVEFLVSFYNNEISEKSEIFDDQFSVERPDGSNFTLKIRSTKLEDSAMYFCASSGNRVRSGANVLTFGAGSRLTVL.

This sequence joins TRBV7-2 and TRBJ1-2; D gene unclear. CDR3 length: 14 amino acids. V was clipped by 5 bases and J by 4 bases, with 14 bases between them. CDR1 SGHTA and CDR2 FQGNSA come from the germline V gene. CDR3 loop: CASSPETASYGYTF. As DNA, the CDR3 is TGTGCCAGCAGCCCGGAGACGGCCAGCTATGGCTACACCTTC.

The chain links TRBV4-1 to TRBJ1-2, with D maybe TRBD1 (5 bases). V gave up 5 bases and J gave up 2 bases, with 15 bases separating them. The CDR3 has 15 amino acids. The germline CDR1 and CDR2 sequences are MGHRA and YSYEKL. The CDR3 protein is CASSSSGRGNYGYTF. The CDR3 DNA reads TGCGCCAGCAGCTCTTCGGGACGGGGGAACTATGGCTACACCTTC.

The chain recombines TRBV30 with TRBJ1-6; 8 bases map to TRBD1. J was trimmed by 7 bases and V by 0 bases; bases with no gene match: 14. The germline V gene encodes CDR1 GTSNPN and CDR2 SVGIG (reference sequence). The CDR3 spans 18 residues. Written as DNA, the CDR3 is TGTGCCTGGAGTGTACCCCTCCGCGGACAGGGTAAAAATTCACCCCTCCACTTT. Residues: CAWSVPLRGQGKNSPLHF.

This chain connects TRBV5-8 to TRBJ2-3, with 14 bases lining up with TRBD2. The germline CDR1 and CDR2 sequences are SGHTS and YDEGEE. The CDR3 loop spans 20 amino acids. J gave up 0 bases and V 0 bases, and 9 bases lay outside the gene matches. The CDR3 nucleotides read TGTGCCAGCAGCTTGGGCCCCGGACTAGCGGGGGGCTTTAGCACAGATACGCAGTATTTT. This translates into CASSLGPGLAGGFSTDTQYF.

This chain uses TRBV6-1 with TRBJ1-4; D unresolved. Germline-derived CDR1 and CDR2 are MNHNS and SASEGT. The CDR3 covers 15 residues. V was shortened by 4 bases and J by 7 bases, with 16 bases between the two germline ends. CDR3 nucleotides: TGTGCCAGCAGTGGGTGGTTCGGCGGTAGTGAAAAACTGTTTTTT. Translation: CASSGWFGGSEKLFF.